This T cell receptor (beta chain) was recorded in a study of CD8 T cells in Susac syndrome. The V end was cut by 7 bases, the J end by 6 bases, with 12 bases between. In germline, CDR1 is LNHDA, CDR2 SQIVND (reference sequence). The CDR3 runs 12 residues. About 0.5 to 1 ug RNA was reverse transcribed with random hexamers. MiXCR was run by TCRdb on the immunoSEQ multiplex PCR reads, yielding one entry per CDR3 protein. Of some 120,000 distinct CDR3 sequences in the sample, under 95% were seen once. Sequencing was performed on CD8+ T cells from PBMCs. This TCR was recovered from a human donor in good health. V usage is TRBV19 and J usage is TRBJ1-1; possible D gene TRBD1, 6 bases. CDR3 protein: CASTLGGAEAFF. In DNA form, the CDR3 reads TGTGCCAGTACCCTAGGGGGGGCTGAAGCTTTCTTT. The variable domain in full, with the rest retrieved from reference TRBV19 and TRBJ1-1, is DGGITQSPKYLFRKEGQNVTLSCEQNLNHDAMYWYRQDPGQGLRLIYYSQIVNDFQKGDIAEGYSVSREKKESFPLTVTSAQKNPTAFYLCASTLGGAEAFFGQGTRLTVV.